A selection of T cell receptor beta chains follows, all from one sample in a study of blood T cell repertoires in COVID-19. TCRdb's copy holds only in-frame clones and misses some; the assay was immunoSEQ multiplex PCR. The sample comprises about 140,000 clones, 65% to 85% of which are singletons, and under 9.5% rests with the top ten. Sequenced: peripheral blood. The receptors originated from a human donor in a cohort sampled during active COVID-19. Each CDR3 is given with its conserved first and last residue. The D gene is left open where the match is weak. Clone sizes are given selectively: once, few, many, or a class where the clone is expanded.

TRBJ1-1	-	TRBV5-1	-	CASSRFYGGSTEAFF	TGCGCCAGCAGCCGGTTCTATGGGGGGAGTACTGAAGCTTTCTTT
TRBJ1-2	-	TRBV4-1	-	CASSRTGGRDGYTF	TGCGCCAGCAGCCGGACGGGGGGCCGGGACGGCTACACCTTC
TRBJ2-1	TRBD2	TRBV4-2	-	CASSPRTSGGDEQFF	TGTGCCAGCAGCCCCCGGACTAGCGGGGGGGATGAGCAGTTCTTC
TRBJ1-4	-	TRBV7-9	-	CASSLRQTNEKLFF	TGTGCCAGCAGCTTAAGACAAACTAATGAAAAACTGTTTTTT
TRBJ2-5	TRBD2	TRBV7-3	once	CASSSLAGGRETQYF	TGTGCCAGCAGCTCTCTAGCGGGGGGCCGGGAGACCCAGTACTTC
TRBJ1-6	TRBD1	TRBV19	-	CASSIDRVNSPLHF	TGTGCCAGTAGTATCGACAGGGTGAATTCACCCCTCCACTTT
TRBJ2-7	TRBD2	TRBV3-1/TRBV3-2	-	CASSRTGLAGGPYEQYF	TGTGCCAGCAGCCGAACGGGACTAGCGGGGGGCCCCTACGAGCAGTACTTC
TRBJ2-1	TRBD1	TRBV27	-	CATRSRDSLGNEQFF	TGTGCCACCCGCTCCCGGGACAGTCTGGGGAATGAGCAGTTCTTC
TRBJ2-3	-	TRBV3-1/TRBV3-2	once	CASSQDIQAPSTDTQYF	TGTGCCAGCAGCCAAGATATTCAGGCGCCTAGCACAGATACGCAGTATTTT
TRBJ1-2	TRBD1	TRBV3-1/TRBV3-2	-	CASSQGDRFLYGYTF	TGTGCCAGCAGCCAAGGGGACAGGTTCCTCTATGGCTACACCTTC
TRBJ1-2	TRBD1	TRBV19	-	CASRMGQNYGYTF	TGTGCCAGTAGAATGGGACAGAACTATGGCTACACCTTC
TRBJ2-1	TRBD2	TRBV24-1	-	CATSDRRGGHNEQFF	TGTGCCACCAGTGATAGGCGGGGGGGCCACAATGAGCAGTTCTTC
TRBJ2-2	-	TRBV6-5	-	CASNGGQLGTGELFF	TGTGCCAGCAACGGAGGGCAGTTGGGTACCGGGGAGCTGTTTTTT
TRBJ1-6	TRBD1	TRBV5-6	-	CASSRTGEGSPLHF	TGTGCCAGCAGCCGTACAGGGGAAGGTTCACCCCTCCACTTT
TRBJ2-1	TRBD2	TRBV19	-	CASSILPLAGGHNEQFF	TGTGCCAGTAGTATATTACCCCTGGCGGGGGGGCATAATGAGCAGTTCTTC
TRBJ1-1	-	TRBV5-4	once	CASSHRVENTEAFF	TGTGCCAGCAGCCACAGGGTCGAGAACACTGAAGCTTTCTTT
TRBJ2-5	TRBD1	TRBV5-4	-	CASSFGQGRVETQYF	TGTGCCAGCAGCTTCGGACAGGGGCGGGTAGAGACCCAGTACTTC
TRBJ2-7	-	TRBV6-5	-	CASSNSYEQYF	TGTGCCAGCAGCAACTCCTACGAGCAGTACTTC
TRBJ1-3	-	TRBV7-9	few	CASSLSGSGNTIYF	TGTGCCAGCAGCTTATCCGGTTCAGGAAACACCATATATTTT
TRBJ1-3	-	TRBV29-1	-	CSTKEGNTIYF	TGCAGCACCAAGGAGGGAAACACCATATATTTT
TRBJ2-5	TRBD2	TRBV2	-	CASSEGSSGDETQYF	TGTGCCAGCAGTGAAGGTTCCAGCGGGGACGAGACCCAGTACTTC